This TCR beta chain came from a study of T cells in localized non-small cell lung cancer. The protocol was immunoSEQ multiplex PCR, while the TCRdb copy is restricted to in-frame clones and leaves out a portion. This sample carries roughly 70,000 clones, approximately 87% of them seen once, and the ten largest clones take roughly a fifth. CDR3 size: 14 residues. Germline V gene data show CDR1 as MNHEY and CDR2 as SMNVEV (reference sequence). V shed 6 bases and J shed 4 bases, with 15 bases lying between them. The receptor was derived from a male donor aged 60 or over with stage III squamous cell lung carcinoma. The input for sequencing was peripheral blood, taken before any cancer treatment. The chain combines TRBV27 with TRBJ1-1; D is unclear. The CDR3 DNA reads TGTGCCAGCAGGTCTGGAGGTCGGTCCACTGAAGCTTTCTTT. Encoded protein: CASRSGGRSTEAFF.